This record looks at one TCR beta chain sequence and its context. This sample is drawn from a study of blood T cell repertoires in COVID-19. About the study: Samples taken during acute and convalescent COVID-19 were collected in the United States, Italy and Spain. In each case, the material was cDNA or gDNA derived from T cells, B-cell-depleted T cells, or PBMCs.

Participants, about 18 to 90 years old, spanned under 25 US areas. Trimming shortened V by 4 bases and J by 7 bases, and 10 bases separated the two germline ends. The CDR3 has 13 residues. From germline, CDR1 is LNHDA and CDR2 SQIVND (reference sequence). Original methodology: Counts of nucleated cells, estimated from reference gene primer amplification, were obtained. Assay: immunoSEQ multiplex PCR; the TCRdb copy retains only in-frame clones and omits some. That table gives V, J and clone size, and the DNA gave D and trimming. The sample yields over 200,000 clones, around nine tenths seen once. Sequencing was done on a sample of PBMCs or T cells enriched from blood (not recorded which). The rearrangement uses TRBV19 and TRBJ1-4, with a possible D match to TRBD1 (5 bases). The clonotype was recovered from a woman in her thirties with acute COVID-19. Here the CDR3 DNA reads TGTGCCAGTAGTACAGGGTTCGGTGAAAAACTGTTTTTT. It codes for CASSTGFGEKLFF.